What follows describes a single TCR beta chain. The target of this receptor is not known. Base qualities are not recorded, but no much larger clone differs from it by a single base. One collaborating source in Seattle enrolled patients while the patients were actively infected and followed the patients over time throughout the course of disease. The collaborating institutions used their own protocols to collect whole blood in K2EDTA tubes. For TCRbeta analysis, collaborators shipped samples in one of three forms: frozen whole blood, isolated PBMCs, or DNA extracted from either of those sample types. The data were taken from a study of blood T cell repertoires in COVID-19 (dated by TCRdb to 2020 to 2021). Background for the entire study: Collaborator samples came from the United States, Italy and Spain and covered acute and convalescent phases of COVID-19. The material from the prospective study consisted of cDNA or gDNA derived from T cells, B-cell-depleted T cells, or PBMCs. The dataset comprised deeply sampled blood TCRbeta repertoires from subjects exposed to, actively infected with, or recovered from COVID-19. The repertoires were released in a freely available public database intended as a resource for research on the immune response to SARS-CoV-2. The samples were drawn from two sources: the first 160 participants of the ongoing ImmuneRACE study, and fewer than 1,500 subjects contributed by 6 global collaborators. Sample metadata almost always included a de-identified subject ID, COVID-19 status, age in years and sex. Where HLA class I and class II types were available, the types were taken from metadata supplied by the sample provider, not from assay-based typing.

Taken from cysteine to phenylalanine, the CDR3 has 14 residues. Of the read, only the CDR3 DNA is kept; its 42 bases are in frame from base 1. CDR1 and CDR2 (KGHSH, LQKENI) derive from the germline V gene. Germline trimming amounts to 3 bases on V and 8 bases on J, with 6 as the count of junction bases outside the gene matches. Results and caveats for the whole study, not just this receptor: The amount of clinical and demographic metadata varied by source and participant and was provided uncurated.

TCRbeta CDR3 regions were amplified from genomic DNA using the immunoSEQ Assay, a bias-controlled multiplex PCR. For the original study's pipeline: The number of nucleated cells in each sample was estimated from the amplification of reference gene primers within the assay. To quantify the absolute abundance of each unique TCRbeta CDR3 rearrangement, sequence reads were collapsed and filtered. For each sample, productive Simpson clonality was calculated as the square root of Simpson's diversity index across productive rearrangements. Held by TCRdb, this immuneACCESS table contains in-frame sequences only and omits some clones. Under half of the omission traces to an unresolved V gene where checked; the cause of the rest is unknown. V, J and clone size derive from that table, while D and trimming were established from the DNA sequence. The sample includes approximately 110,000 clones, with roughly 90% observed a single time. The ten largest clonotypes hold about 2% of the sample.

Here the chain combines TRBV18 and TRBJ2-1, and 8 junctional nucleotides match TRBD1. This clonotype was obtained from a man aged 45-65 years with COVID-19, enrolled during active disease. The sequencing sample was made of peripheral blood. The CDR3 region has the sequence CASSPRTGFDEQFF. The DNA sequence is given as TGTGCCAGCTCACCCAGGACAGGGTTCGATGAGCAGTTCTTC.